This T cell receptor (beta chain) was observed in a study of T-cell memory formation after mild COVID-19. Turning to the study itself: The TCR clusters were mostly specific to one donor. Study observations and caveats: Memory sampled before infection contained some responding clones, suggesting cross-reactive memory joined.

The germline V gene has CDR1 MNHEY and CDR2 SVGEGT. V gave up 0 bases and J gave up 5 bases, with 5 bases separating them. The CDR3 totals 13 residues. Via MiXCR, TCRdb re-called the 5' RACE reads, giving one row per CDR3 protein. The sample holds roughly 380,000 distinct CDR3 sequences, approximately 29% seen once. This clonotype was counted at least ten times. Antigen unknown. The sequence was collected from an adult woman who had mild COVID-19 (a few samples of this study predate the infection). Cell type and time point are not known. V gene TRBV6-2 or TRBV6-3 combines with J gene TRBJ2-1, with D hard to call. The specimen was PBMCs or a T cell subset sorted from them (not recorded which). Written as DNA, the CDR3 is TGTGCCAGCAGTTACTCGTCTAACAATGAGCAGTTCTTC. Its translation: CASSYSSNNEQFF.